The 29 T cell receptor beta chains reported below all come from one sample, sequenced in a study of T cells in Graves' hyperthyroidism and ophthalmopathy. RNA transcripts provided the source from which TCR beta CDR3 regions were amplified. Carried out on the TCR CDR3, a first-round RT-PCR used the HTBI primer set. One entry per CDR3 protein, called by TCRdb with MiXCR from the multiplex PCR reads. The repertoire consists of approximately 400,000 distinct CDR3 sequences, with about 14% occurring once and the leading ten covering less than 25%. Sequenced input: blood. Receptor source: a man under 40 with Graves' hyperthyroidism that later progressed to Graves' ophthalmopathy.

Many counts were recorded for this clonotype. This chain joins TRBV29-1 and TRBJ1-1; D ambiguous. Germline V gene lookup returns CDR1 SQVTM and CDR2 ANQGSEA. The CDR3 spans 11 residues. Trimming took 5 bases from V and 0 from J, leaving 4 bases between them. CDR3 region: CSVLMNTEAFF. CDR3 nucleotide sequence: TGCAGCGTTCTTATGAACACTGAAGCTTTCTTT. The whole variable domain, remainder taken from reference TRBV29-1 and TRBJ1-1, is SAVISQKPSRDICQRGTSLTIQCQVDSQVTMMFWYRQQPGQSLTLIATANQGSEATYESGFVIDKFPISRPNLTFSTLTVSNMSPEDSSIYLCSVLMNTEAFFGQGTRLTVV.

This chain links TRBV6-5 with TRBJ2-7; 9 nucleotides line up with TRBD2. The ends lost 5 bases at V and 2 bases at J; junction bases unmatched: 1. CDR1 MNHEY and CDR2 SVGAGI come from the germline V gene. The CDR3 contains 13 residues. The CDR3 sequence: CASSTSGPYEQYF. The CDR3 nucleotides are TGTGCCAGCAGTACTAGCGGGCCCTACGAGCAGTACTTC.

This clonotype was picked up a small number of times. The V and J genes are TRBV6-9 and TRBJ2-3, with 9 nucleotides matching TRBD2. Germline values: CDR1 MNHGY, CDR2 SVAAGI. This CDR3 has 19 residues. Losses at the gene ends were 4 bases for V and 2 bases for J; bases not matched to a gene: 16. CDR3 in DNA: TGTGCCAGCAGTTGCCCCCTCTACATGGGACTAGCTAACACAGATACGCAGTATTTT. It is translated as CASSCPLYMGLANTDTQYF.

This clonotype appeared a few times. The chain joins TRBV9 to TRBJ2-5, with D maybe TRBD1 (5 bases). V lost 9 bases to trimming and J lost 13 bases, with 31 bases between them. Germline values: CDR1 SGDLS, CDR2 YYNGEE. CDR3 length: 15 residues. The CDR3 DNA reads TGTGCCACCTTACCCGCCCGTGCAGGGATTAAGGATGGGTACTTC. Protein sequence: CATLPARAGIKDGYF.

On this clonotype itself: A much larger clone sits a single nucleotide away, making a read error possible. The J gene is TRBJ1-2, the V gene TRBV12-3 or TRBV12-4; 8 nucleotides line up with TRBD1. Trimming took 7 bases from V and 8 from J; bases not matched to a gene: 12. The CDR3 totals 14 residues. CDR3 coding DNA: TGTGCCAGCAACCTGGACAGGGCAATTGGCGGCTACACCTTC. It encodes CASNLDRAIGGYTF.

This clonotype occurred many times. The CDR3 spells CASSLVGGAGANVLTF. DNA of the CDR3: TGTGCCAGCAGCTTAGTTGGGGGCGCTGGGGCCAACGTCCTGACTTTC. The chain carries TRBV7-8 and TRBJ2-6, with D possibly being TRBD1 (6 bases). The CDR3 totals 16 residues. The ends were cut back, 1 base at V and 2 bases at J, with 9 bases in the middle. Germline CDR1 and CDR2: SGHVS and FQNEAQ.

In its sample, this clonotype was seen a few times. This chain joins TRBV6-1 and TRBJ1-5; D gene unclear. Looked up from germline, CDR1 is MNHNS and CDR2 is SASEGT. The V gene lost 1 base and the J gene lost 4 bases, with 8 bases spanning the gap. The CDR3 is 14 amino acids. CDR3 protein: CASSEGWGNQPQHF. CDR3 DNA: TGTGCCAGCAGTGAAGGGTGGGGTAATCAGCCCCAGCATTTT.

This clonotype showed up many times. V and J are TRBV6-6 and TRBJ1-5, with D hard to call. Germline CDR1 is MNHNY and CDR2 is SVGAGI (reference sequence). Trimming pared 0 bases from V and 4 bases from J, leaving 7 bases between. The CDR3 is 14 amino acids. The CDR3 DNA sequence: TGTGCCAGCAGTTACTCGGGCCCAAATCAGCCCCAGCATTTT. Translated, it gives CASSYSGPNQPQHF.

This clonotype was observed many times. The rearrangement links TRBV2 to TRBJ2-7; 9 nucleotides match TRBD1. V dropped 3 bases and J dropped 7; count of bases not matched to a gene: 10. The CDR3 has 15 residues. The germline gives CDR1 SNHLY, CDR2 FYNNEI. CDR3 DNA sequence: TGTGCCAGCAGTGAGATCCAGGGACAGGGAGGTGAGCAGTACTTC. Amino acids: CASSEIQGQGGEQYF.

The chain couples TRBV2 to TRBJ2-1, with D perhaps assigned TRBD1 or TRBD2 (5 bases each). V shed 3 bases and J shed 11 bases, with 11 bases lying between them. The CDR3 runs 12 residues. Per the germline V gene, CDR1 is SNHLY and CDR2 is FYNNEI. CDR3 sequence (DNA): TGTGCCAGCAGTGAGGGGGACGCACAGCAGTTCTTC. It specifies CASSEGDAQQFF.

This clonotype was counted many times. The rearrangement uses TRBV4-1 and TRBJ2-3; D is perhaps TRBD1 or TRBD2 (5 bases each). Trimming removed 1 base at V and 0 bases at J, with 8 bases between. Germline assignment: CDR1 MGHRA and CDR2 YSYEKL. The CDR3 has 15 residues. This CDR3 is CASSQGEGSTDTQYF. The CDR3 nucleotides are TGCGCCAGCAGCCAAGGAGAGGGGAGCACAGATACGCAGTATTTT.

This clonotype was seen repeatedly, ten times or more. The chain joins TRBV7-9 to TRBJ2-2, with D possibly being TRBD1 (6 bases). The CDR3 extends over 17 amino acids. Germline CDR1 reads SEHNR; CDR2 reads FQNEAQ (reference sequence). V dropped 4 bases and J dropped 3 bases, with 18 bases sitting between them. CDR3 bases: TGTGCCAGCAGCTCCCCTTGGGGCAGGGGCTACACCGGGGAGCTGTTTTTT. Protein product: CASSSPWGRGYTGELFF.

This rearrangement joins TRBV11-2 to TRBJ2-1, with D unclear. Trimming shortened V by 1 base and J by 8 bases, and 9 bases separated the two germline ends. Germline V gene data show CDR1 as SGHAT and CDR2 as FQNNGV. This CDR3 comprises 13 residues. CDR3 DNA: TGTGCCAGCAGCTTAGGGTCCGGGTATGAGCAGTTCTTC. As protein: CASSLGSGYEQFF.

This clonotype occurred many times. This chain links TRBV28 with TRBJ2-7; 7 nucleotides match TRBD2. This CDR3 is built from 16 residues. The germline CDR1 and CDR2 sequences are MDHEN and SYDVKM. V was pared by 2 bases and J by 6 bases, with 13 bases of the junction left unmatched. CDR3 coding DNA: TGTGCCAGCAGTTTAATTAGGGAGGGGCCGCCATCCGAGCAGTACTTC. It specifies CASSLIREGPPSEQYF.

A few counts support this clonotype. J is TRBJ2-3 and V is TRBV20-1; TRBD2 agrees at 16 bases. The V gene end was trimmed by 4 bases and the J gene end by 6 bases; junction bases not matched to a gene: 7. The CDR3 contains 16 residues. CDR1 is DFQATT, CDR2 SNEGSKA, per germline (reference sequence). CDR3 in amino acids: CSATTGTSGGGDTQYF. In nucleotides, the CDR3 is TGCAGTGCTACGACCGGGACTAGCGGGGGGGGGGATACGCAGTATTTT.

This clonotype has a count of ten or more. The gene calls are TRBV12-3 or TRBV12-4 and TRBJ1-5; D not resolved. This CDR3 region has 14 residues. Trimming stripped 5 bases from V and 2 bases from J, with 10 bases between. The CDR3 region is CASSEMGGNQPQHF. The CDR3 DNA follows: TGTGCCAGCAGTGAAATGGGTGGCAATCAGCCCCAGCATTTT.

This clonotype was detected many times. This CDR3 reads CASSYSGRKGEKLFF. In nucleotides, the CDR3 is TGTGCCAGCAGTTACTCGGGACGTAAAGGGGAAAAACTGTTTTTT. The rearrangement joins TRBV6-5 to TRBJ1-4, with D possibly TRBD1 on 5 matching bases. Trimming took 0 bases from V and 8 from J, leaving 13 bases between them. The CDR3 extends over 15 amino acids. The germline CDR1 and CDR2 sequences are MNHEY and SVGAGI.

This clonotype came up many times. The V and J genes are TRBV28 and TRBJ1-6; TRBD1 aligns across 10 bases. With 6 bases clipped from V and 7 bases from J, the junction kept 6 bases outside the gene matches. CDR3 length: 15 residues. CDR1 MDHEN and CDR2 SYDVKM come from the germline V gene. For the CDR3, the DNA is TGTGCCAGCAGCCCGAGGGGACAGGGGAATTCACCCCTCCACTTT. Translating gives CASSPRGQGNSPLHF.

This clonotype was seen at least ten times. V and J are TRBV7-6 and TRBJ2-5, with 7 positions matching TRBD2. V shed 0 bases and J 5 bases; nucleotides not matched to a gene: 9. Germline lookup yields CDR1 SGHVS and CDR2 FNYEAQ. The CDR3 is made up of 16 amino acids. As DNA, the CDR3 is TGTGCCAGCAGCTTAGCCAGGTCTAGCGGAGGGGAGACCCAGTACTTC. Its translation: CASSLARSSGGETQYF.

This clonotype was recorded many times. The chain uses TRBV12-3 or TRBV12-4 and TRBJ1-1; tentative D call: TRBD1 (6 bases). The CDR3 has 15 amino acids. The V gene lost 6 bases and the J gene lost 0 bases, with 14 bases spanning the gap. The CDR3 DNA is TGTGCCAGCAGCCCGGGGGGCAGCATGAACACTGAAGCTTTCTTT. Translation gives CASSPGGSMNTEAFF.

In its sample, this clonotype was seen a few times. The rearrangement links TRBV25-1 to TRBJ2-7; D gene uncertain. Germline V gene data show CDR1 as MGHDK and CDR2 as SYGVNS. Trimming pared 5 bases from V and 5 bases from J, leaving 13 bases between. CDR3 length equals 13 residues. The CDR3 reads CASSSPLGHEQYF. Written as DNA, the CDR3 is TGTGCCAGCAGTTCCCCCCTTGGTCACGAGCAGTACTTC.

The genes are TRBV28 and TRBJ2-1, with D possibly matching TRBD2 (5 bases). V lost 8 bases to trimming and J lost 5 bases, with 13 bases between them. Germline V lookup: CDR1 MDHEN, CDR2 SYDVKM. The CDR3 is 13 residues long. The DNA of the CDR3 is TGTGCCAGCCTCCGGCGGGCTGACAATGAGCAGTTCTTC. This sequence encodes CASLRRADNEQFF. The whole variable domain, remainder taken from reference TRBV28 and TRBJ2-1, is DVKVTQSSRYLVKRTGEKVFLECVQDMDHENMFWYRQDPGLGLRLIYFSYDVKMKEKGDIPEGYSVSREKKERFSLILESASTNQTSMYLCASLRRADNEQFFGPGTRLTVL.

This clonotype was seen ten or more times. J is TRBJ2-1 and V is TRBV6-1, with D hard to call. This CDR3 contains 12 residues. Germline CDR1 and CDR2: MNHNS and SASEGT. Trimming left V 3 bases short and J 8 bases short, with 8 bases between. DNA of the CDR3: TGTGCCAGCAGTGAGAACGATCATGAGCAGTTCTTC. Its protein product is CASSENDHEQFF.

Ten or more counts support this clonotype. This chain uses TRBV27 with TRBJ1-2; 7 bases fit TRBD1. The trim removed 4 bases at V and 0 bases at J, leaving 2 bases unmatched. The germline gives CDR1 MNHEY, CDR2 SMNVEV (reference sequence). This CDR3 contains 14 residues. The DNA of the CDR3 is TGTGCCAGCAGTTCGGACAGGTCTAACTATGGCTACACCTTC. Translated: CASSSDRSNYGYTF.

This clonotype has just one count. A much larger clonotype is one base distant, so this may be a read error. This chain uses TRBV30 with TRBJ2-7, with D possibly matching TRBD1 (5 bases). This CDR3 has 15 amino acids. The ends were cut back, 0 bases at V and 8 bases at J, with 20 bases in the middle. Germline assignment: CDR1 GTSNPN and CDR2 SVGIG (reference sequence). DNA of the CDR3: TGTGCCTGGAGTGTTGGGGCAGAGCCCCCTGGGAAGCAGTACTTC. It encodes CAWSVGAEPPGKQYF.

Only a few counts were recorded for this clonotype. This chain uses TRBV6-5 with TRBJ1-3; D not resolved. Trimming removed 0 bases from V and 5 bases from J, with 11 bases in between. The CDR3 contains 15 residues. CDR1 is MNHEY and CDR2 is SVGAGI in the germline V gene. CDR3 in DNA: TGTGCCAGCAGTTACTCGAGAGGTAGCCGAAACACCATATATTTT. Protein product: CASSYSRGSRNTIYF.

This clonotype was observed at least ten times. V gene TRBV11-2 combines with J gene TRBJ2-3; 13 bases agree with TRBD2. The CDR3 runs to 18 residues. Germline lookup yields CDR1 SGHAT and CDR2 FQNNGV. V shed 1 base, J shed 5 bases, and the junction held 9 bases outside the gene matches. CDR3 in DNA: TGTGCCAGCAGCTTAGCGAGGACTAGCGGGAGTATTGGAGATACGCAGTATTTT. Protein: CASSLARTSGSIGDTQYF.

This clonotype was recorded at least ten times. CDR3 protein: CASSKLGQGSYGYTF. DNA for the CDR3: TGTGCCAGCAGTAAGCTCGGACAGGGGAGCTATGGCTACACCTTC. V and J are TRBV2 and TRBJ1-2; 9 bases are a match to TRBD1. CDR1 is SNHLY and CDR2 is FYNNEI in the germline V gene. This CDR3 spans 15 amino acids. J lost 4 bases, V lost 5 bases, and 8 bases had no gene match.

A word on this clonotype: This may be a read error: a much more frequent sequence differs by one nucleotide. The chain couples TRBV10-3 to TRBJ1-4; D gene ambiguous. The CDR3 sequence is 14 residues long. V lost 3 bases, J lost 7 bases, and 12 bases lay in between. Germline V gene data show CDR1 as ENHRY and CDR2 as SYGVKD. CDR3 in DNA: TGTGCCATCAGTGAACAACGGAATCCTGAAAAACTGTTTTTT. Translation gives CAISEQRNPEKLFF.